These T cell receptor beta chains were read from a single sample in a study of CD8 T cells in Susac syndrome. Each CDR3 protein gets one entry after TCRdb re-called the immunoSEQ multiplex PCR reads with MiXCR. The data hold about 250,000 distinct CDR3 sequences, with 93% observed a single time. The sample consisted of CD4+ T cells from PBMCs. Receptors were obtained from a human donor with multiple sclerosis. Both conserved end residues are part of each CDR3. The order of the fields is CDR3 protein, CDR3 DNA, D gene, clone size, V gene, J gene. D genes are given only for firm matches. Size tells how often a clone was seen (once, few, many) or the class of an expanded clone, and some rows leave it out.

cdr3_aa: CASSGLNNEQFF; cdr3_nt: TGTGCCAGCAGCGGACTAAACAATGAGCAGTTCTTC; d_call: NA; clone_size: NA; v_call: TRBV7-6; j_call: TRBJ2-1
cdr3_aa: CASSPRDGRETQYF; cdr3_nt: TGTGCCAGCAGCCCCCGGGACGGACGAGAGACCCAGTACTTC; d_call: NA; clone_size: NA; v_call: TRBV3-1; j_call: TRBJ2-5
cdr3_aa: CASSRANSYEQYF; cdr3_nt: TGTGCCAGTTCCCGGGCCAACTCCTACGAGCAGTACTTC; d_call: NA; clone_size: NA; v_call: TRBV2; j_call: TRBJ2-7
cdr3_aa: CATSDFVTGVNEQFF; cdr3_nt: TGTGCCACCAGTGATTTCGTGACAGGGGTTAATGAGCAGTTCTTC; d_call: TRBD1; clone_size: NA; v_call: TRBV24-1; j_call: TRBJ2-1
cdr3_aa: CASSLDGGNLYQETQYF; cdr3_nt: TGTGCCAGCAGCTTAGACGGGGGGAATTTGTACCAAGAGACCCAGTACTTC; d_call: TRBD2; clone_size: NA; v_call: TRBV7-9; j_call: TRBJ2-5
cdr3_aa: CASSMGDTEAFF; cdr3_nt: TGTGCCAGCAGCATGGGGGACACTGAAGCTTTCTTT; d_call: NA; clone_size: NA; v_call: TRBV12-3/TRBV12-4; j_call: TRBJ1-1
cdr3_aa: CASSLRTGFGNTIYF; cdr3_nt: TGTGCCAGCAGTTTAAGGACAGGGTTTGGAAACACCATATATTTT; d_call: TRBD1; clone_size: NA; v_call: TRBV12-3/TRBV12-4; j_call: TRBJ1-3
cdr3_aa: CASSQDRARGFYQPQHF; cdr3_nt: TGCGCCAGCAGCCAAGATAGGGCCAGGGGGTTTTATCAGCCCCAGCATTTT; d_call: TRBD1; clone_size: NA; v_call: TRBV4-1; j_call: TRBJ1-5
cdr3_aa: CSVEDTGGSYNEQFF; cdr3_nt: TGCAGCGTTGAAGACACCGGGGGATCCTACAATGAGCAGTTCTTC; d_call: NA; clone_size: NA; v_call: TRBV29-1; j_call: TRBJ2-1
cdr3_aa: CASRQGGNYGYTF; cdr3_nt: TGTGCCAGCAGACAGGGGGGCAACTATGGCTACACCTTC; d_call: TRBD1; clone_size: NA; v_call: TRBV9; j_call: TRBJ1-2
cdr3_aa: CATSRGDRLAGELFF; cdr3_nt: TGCGCCACCAGCCGGGGCGACAGACTAGCGGGGGAGCTGTTTTTT; d_call: TRBD2; clone_size: NA; v_call: TRBV5-1; j_call: TRBJ2-2
cdr3_aa: CASSPQARQNTGELFF; cdr3_nt: TGTGCCAGCTCACCGCAAGCACGGCAGAACACCGGGGAGCTGTTTTTT; d_call: NA; clone_size: NA; v_call: TRBV18; j_call: TRBJ2-2
cdr3_aa: CASSGGQGAFEQYF; cdr3_nt: TGTGCCAGCAGTGGGGGACAGGGGGCGTTCGAGCAGTACTTC; d_call: TRBD1; clone_size: once; v_call: TRBV28; j_call: TRBJ2-7
cdr3_aa: CSARGLADTQYF; cdr3_nt: TGCAGTGCGCGGGGCTTGGCAGATACGCAGTATTTT; d_call: NA; clone_size: NA; v_call: TRBV20-1; j_call: TRBJ2-3
cdr3_aa: CASSLGGMNTEAFF; cdr3_nt: TGTGCCAGCAGCTTGGGGGGGATGAACACTGAAGCTTTCTTT; d_call: NA; clone_size: NA; v_call: TRBV7-2; j_call: TRBJ1-1
cdr3_aa: CASSLAGQLEAFF; cdr3_nt: TGCGCCAGCAGCTTGGCCGGGCAGTTGGAAGCTTTCTTT; d_call: NA; clone_size: NA; v_call: TRBV5-1; j_call: TRBJ1-1
cdr3_aa: CASSLAPGNTEAFF; cdr3_nt: TGTGCCAGCAGCTTAGCTCCGGGTAACACTGAAGCTTTCTTT; d_call: NA; clone_size: NA; v_call: TRBV7-2; j_call: TRBJ1-1
cdr3_aa: CASSSGSPLHF; cdr3_nt: TGTGCCAGCAGTTCTGGTTCACCCCTCCACTTT; d_call: NA; clone_size: NA; v_call: TRBV28; j_call: TRBJ1-6
cdr3_aa: CASTGQGAQNTGELFF; cdr3_nt: TGTGCCAGCACCGGACAGGGGGCGCAGAACACCGGGGAGCTGTTTTTT; d_call: TRBD1; clone_size: NA; v_call: TRBV7-9; j_call: TRBJ2-2
cdr3_aa: CASSLAGTGLDEQYF; cdr3_nt: TGTGCCAGCAGCTTAGCGGGGACAGGGCTTGACGAGCAGTACTTC; d_call: TRBD1; clone_size: few; v_call: TRBV7-2; j_call: TRBJ2-7
cdr3_aa: CASSPTGTTEAFF; cdr3_nt: TGCGCCAGCAGCCCAACAGGGACCACTGAAGCTTTCTTT; d_call: NA; clone_size: NA; v_call: TRBV5-1; j_call: TRBJ1-1
cdr3_aa: CASSLVRGFEEKLFF; cdr3_nt: TGTGCCAGCAGCTTGGTACGGGGGTTTGAGGAAAAACTGTTTTTT; d_call: NA; clone_size: NA; v_call: TRBV5-6; j_call: TRBJ1-4
cdr3_aa: CASSQDQTGGYEQYF; cdr3_nt: TGTGCCAGCAGCCAAGATCAGACGGGGGGGTACGAGCAGTACTTC; d_call: TRBD2; clone_size: NA; v_call: TRBV3-1; j_call: TRBJ2-7
cdr3_aa: CATTNTGAQPQHF; cdr3_nt: TGTGCCACCACCAACACAGGGGCACAGCCCCAGCATTTT; d_call: TRBD1; clone_size: NA; v_call: TRBV24-1; j_call: TRBJ1-5
cdr3_aa: CSARDPPGGEKLFF; cdr3_nt: TGCAGTGCTAGAGATCCCCCGGGCGGGGAAAAACTGTTTTTT; d_call: NA; clone_size: NA; v_call: TRBV20-1; j_call: TRBJ1-4
cdr3_aa: CASSPARTGGNIQYF; cdr3_nt: TGTGCCAGCAGCCCAGCCAGGACAGGGGGCAACATTCAGTACTTC; d_call: TRBD1; clone_size: NA; v_call: TRBV6-6; j_call: TRBJ2-4
cdr3_aa: CASSPGRDSGNTIYF; cdr3_nt: TGCGCCAGCAGCCCTGGACGGGACTCTGGAAACACCATATATTTT; d_call: NA; clone_size: NA; v_call: TRBV5-1; j_call: TRBJ1-3
cdr3_aa: CASRDTERGRTEAFF; cdr3_nt: TGTGCCAGCAGGGATACAGAGCGGGGACGAACTGAAGCTTTCTTT; d_call: NA; clone_size: NA; v_call: TRBV12-3/TRBV12-4; j_call: TRBJ1-1
cdr3_aa: CASSLVMGETQYF; cdr3_nt: TGTGCCAGCAGCTTGGTGATGGGCGAGACCCAGTACTTC; d_call: NA; clone_size: NA; v_call: TRBV5-4; j_call: TRBJ2-5
cdr3_aa: CASSVDPGGPGEQFF; cdr3_nt: TGTGCCAGCAGCGTCGACCCGGGGGGGCCGGGTGAGCAGTTCTTC; d_call: TRBD2; clone_size: NA; v_call: TRBV9; j_call: TRBJ2-1
cdr3_aa: CASSFPQDEQFF; cdr3_nt: TGTGCCAGCAGCTTTCCCCAGGATGAGCAGTTCTTC; d_call: NA; clone_size: NA; v_call: TRBV7-9; j_call: TRBJ2-1
cdr3_aa: CASSQVGSRLPDTQYF; cdr3_nt: TGCGCCAGCAGCCAAGTAGGGTCTAGGTTGCCAGATACGCAGTATTTT; d_call: NA; clone_size: NA; v_call: TRBV4-1; j_call: TRBJ2-3
cdr3_aa: CASSPRDLANTEAFF; cdr3_nt: TGTGCCAGCAGCCCCCGGGATTTAGCGAACACTGAAGCTTTCTTT; d_call: NA; clone_size: NA; v_call: TRBV7-9; j_call: TRBJ1-1
cdr3_aa: CASSVRGGYTQYF; cdr3_nt: TGTGCCAGCAGCGTGAGAGGTGGATATACGCAGTATTTT; d_call: NA; clone_size: NA; v_call: TRBV9; j_call: TRBJ2-3
cdr3_aa: CASSRTSGTYNEQFF; cdr3_nt: TGTGCCAGCAGTAGGACTAGCGGGACCTACAATGAGCAGTTCTTC; d_call: TRBD2; clone_size: few; v_call: TRBV2; j_call: TRBJ2-1
cdr3_aa: CASSLPIGRVGQETQYF; cdr3_nt: TGTGCCAGCAGCCTCCCCATCGGCAGGGTAGGTCAAGAGACCCAGTACTTC; d_call: NA; clone_size: NA; v_call: TRBV3-1; j_call: TRBJ2-5
cdr3_aa: CATSSGAKNIQYF; cdr3_nt: TGTGCCACCAGTAGCGGAGCCAAAAACATTCAGTACTTC; d_call: NA; clone_size: once; v_call: TRBV24-1; j_call: TRBJ2-4
cdr3_aa: CSVGMQGARGYTF; cdr3_nt: TGCAGCGTTGGAATGCAGGGGGCAAGGGGCTACACCTTC; d_call: TRBD1; clone_size: NA; v_call: TRBV29-1; j_call: TRBJ1-2
cdr3_aa: CASSSWAQETQYF; cdr3_nt: TGTGCCAGCAGTTCCTGGGCTCAAGAGACCCAGTACTTC; d_call: NA; clone_size: once; v_call: TRBV3-1; j_call: TRBJ2-5
cdr3_aa: CASSLGGEGYTF; cdr3_nt: TGTGCCAGCAGCTTGGGGGGAGAGGGCTACACCTTC; d_call: NA; clone_size: NA; v_call: TRBV5-6; j_call: TRBJ1-2
cdr3_aa: CASKLRANEKLFF; cdr3_nt: TGTGCCAGCAAGCTACGGGCTAATGAAAAACTGTTTTTT; d_call: NA; clone_size: NA; v_call: TRBV2; j_call: TRBJ1-4
cdr3_aa: CASSIHRQLQETQYF; cdr3_nt: TGCGCCAGCAGCATCCATCGACAGCTCCAAGAGACCCAGTACTTC; d_call: NA; clone_size: NA; v_call: TRBV5-1; j_call: TRBJ2-5
cdr3_aa: CASSFGGQSTEAFF; cdr3_nt: TGTGCCAGCAGTTTCGGGGGGCAGAGCACTGAAGCTTTCTTT; d_call: NA; clone_size: NA; v_call: TRBV6-2/TRBV6-3; j_call: TRBJ1-1
cdr3_aa: CASSPGWGGHSSGNTIYF; cdr3_nt: TGTGCCAGCAGCCCCGGTTGGGGTGGTCACAGCTCTGGAAACACCATATATTTT; d_call: NA; clone_size: NA; v_call: TRBV7-9; j_call: TRBJ1-3
cdr3_aa: CASSYLGLAEAFF; cdr3_nt: TGTGCCAGCAGTTACCTAGGGTTGGCTGAAGCTTTCTTT; d_call: NA; clone_size: once; v_call: TRBV6-6; j_call: TRBJ1-1
cdr3_aa: CASSENVWAEEEETQYF; cdr3_nt: TGTGCCAGCAGTGAAAATGTTTGGGCGGAGGAGGAAGAGACCCAGTACTTC; d_call: NA; clone_size: NA; v_call: TRBV25-1; j_call: TRBJ2-5
cdr3_aa: CASSLRGGGTDTQYF; cdr3_nt: TGTGCCAGCAGCTTACGAGGGGGCGGAACAGATACGCAGTATTTT; d_call: TRBD1; clone_size: NA; v_call: TRBV7-3; j_call: TRBJ2-3
cdr3_aa: CASSYLGRETQYF; cdr3_nt: TGTGCCAGCAGTTACTTGGGGCGGGAGACCCAGTACTTC; d_call: NA; clone_size: NA; v_call: TRBV6-6; j_call: TRBJ2-5
cdr3_aa: CAWNPGAGELFF; cdr3_nt: TGTGCCTGGAACCCTGGGGCCGGGGAGCTGTTTTTT; d_call: NA; clone_size: NA; v_call: TRBV30; j_call: TRBJ2-2
cdr3_aa: CASSQDLQGTGRNQPQHF; cdr3_nt: TGTGCCAGCAGCCAAGATTTACAGGGCACAGGTCGCAATCAGCCCCAGCATTTT; d_call: NA; clone_size: NA; v_call: TRBV4-2; j_call: TRBJ1-5
cdr3_aa: CAISPTRGGETQYF; cdr3_nt: TGTGCCATCAGTCCTACCCGGGGGGGGGAGACCCAGTACTTC; d_call: TRBD2; clone_size: NA; v_call: TRBV10-3; j_call: TRBJ2-5
cdr3_aa: CAIGTAASYEQYF; cdr3_nt: TGTGCCATCGGGACCGCCGCCTCCTACGAGCAGTACTTC; d_call: NA; clone_size: once; v_call: TRBV10-3; j_call: TRBJ2-7
cdr3_aa: CASSLDSGGYNEQFF; cdr3_nt: TGTGCCAGCAGCTTAGATAGCGGGGGCTACAATGAGCAGTTCTTC; d_call: TRBD2; clone_size: NA; v_call: TRBV7-3; j_call: TRBJ2-1
cdr3_aa: CASSAATGGLSPLHF; cdr3_nt: TGTGCCAGCAGTGCAGCTACAGGGGGCCTTTCACCCCTCCACTTT; d_call: TRBD1; clone_size: NA; v_call: TRBV25-1; j_call: TRBJ1-6